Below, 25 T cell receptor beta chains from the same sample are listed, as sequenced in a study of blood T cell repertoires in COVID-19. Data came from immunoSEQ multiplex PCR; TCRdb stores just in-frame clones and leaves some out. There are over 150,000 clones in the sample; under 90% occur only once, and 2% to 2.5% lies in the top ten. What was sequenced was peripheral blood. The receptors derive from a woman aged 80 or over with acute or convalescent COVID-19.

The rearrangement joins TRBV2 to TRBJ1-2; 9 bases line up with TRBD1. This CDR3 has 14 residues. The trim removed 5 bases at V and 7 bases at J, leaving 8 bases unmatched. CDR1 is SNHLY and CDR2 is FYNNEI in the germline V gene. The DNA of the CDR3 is TGTGCCAGCAGTCCGACAGGGGGATCAGTTGGCTACACCTTC. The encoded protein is CASSPTGGSVGYTF.

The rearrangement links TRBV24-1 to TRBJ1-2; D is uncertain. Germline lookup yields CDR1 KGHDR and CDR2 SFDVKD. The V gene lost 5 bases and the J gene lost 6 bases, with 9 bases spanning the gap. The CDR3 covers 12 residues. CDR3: CATSGDYDGYTF. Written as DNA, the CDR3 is TGTGCCACCAGTGGAGACTACGATGGCTACACCTTC.

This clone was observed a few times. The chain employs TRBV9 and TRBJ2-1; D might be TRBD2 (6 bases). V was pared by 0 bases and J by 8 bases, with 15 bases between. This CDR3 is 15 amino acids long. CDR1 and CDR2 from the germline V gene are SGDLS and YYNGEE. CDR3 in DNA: TGTGCCAGCAGCGTAGCGGGAGCCCCTAGGTATGAGCAGTTCTTC. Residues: CASSVAGAPRYEQFF.

CDR3 nucleotides: TGTGCCAGCAGTAGCGATAATTCACCCCTCCACTTT. Its protein is CASSSDNSPLHF. The chain carries TRBV12-3 or TRBV12-4 and TRBJ1-6; D not certain. This CDR3 is 12 amino acids long. Trimming cost V 5 bases and J 5 bases, with 4 bases left between them.

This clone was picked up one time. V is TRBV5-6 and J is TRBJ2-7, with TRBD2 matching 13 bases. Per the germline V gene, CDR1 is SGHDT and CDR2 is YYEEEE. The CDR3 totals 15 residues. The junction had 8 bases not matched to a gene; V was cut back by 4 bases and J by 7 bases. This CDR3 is CASSQTGLAGMEQYF. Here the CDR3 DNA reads TGTGCCAGCAGCCAGACGGGACTAGCGGGAATGGAGCAGTACTTC. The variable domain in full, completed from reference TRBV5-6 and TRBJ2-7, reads DAGVTQSPTHLIKTRGQQVTLRCSPKSGHDTVSWYQQALGQGPQFIFQYYEEEERQRGNFPDRFSGHQFPNYSSELNVNALLLGDSALYLCASSQTGLAGMEQYFGPGTRLTVT.

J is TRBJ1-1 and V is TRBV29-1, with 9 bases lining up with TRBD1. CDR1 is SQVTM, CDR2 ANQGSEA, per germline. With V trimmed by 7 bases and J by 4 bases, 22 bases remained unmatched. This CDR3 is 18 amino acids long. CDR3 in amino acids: CSGLNLQGASYEGTEAFF. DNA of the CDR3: TGCAGCGGCTTAAACTTACAGGGGGCGAGTTATGAAGGCACTGAAGCTTTCTTT.

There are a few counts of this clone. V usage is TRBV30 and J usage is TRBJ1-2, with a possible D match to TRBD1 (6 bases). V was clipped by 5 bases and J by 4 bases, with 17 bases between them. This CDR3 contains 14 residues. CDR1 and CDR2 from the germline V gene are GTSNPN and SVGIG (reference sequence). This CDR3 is CAWLKPGEFYGYTF. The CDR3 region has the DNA TGTGCCTGGCTAAAACCAGGGGAGTTCTATGGCTACACCTTC.

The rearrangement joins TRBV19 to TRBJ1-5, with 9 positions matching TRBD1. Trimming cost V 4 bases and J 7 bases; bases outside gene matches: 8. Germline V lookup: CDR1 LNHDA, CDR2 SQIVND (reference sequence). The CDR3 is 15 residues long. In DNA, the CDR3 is TGTGCCAGTAGTAGCGAAGGACAGGGGTGGCAGCCCCAGCATTTT. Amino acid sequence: CASSSEGQGWQPQHF.

In DNA form, the CDR3 reads TGTGCCAGCAGCCGAGGGTACAGGCAAGAGACCCAGTACTTC. Its translation is CASSRGYRQETQYF. This rearrangement joins TRBV7-8 to TRBJ2-5, with D possibly called TRBD1 or TRBD2 (5 bases each). The CDR3 is made up of 14 amino acids. Germline CDR1 reads SGHVS; CDR2 reads FQNEAQ. Trimming shortened V by 5 bases and J by 2 bases, and 12 bases separated the two germline ends.

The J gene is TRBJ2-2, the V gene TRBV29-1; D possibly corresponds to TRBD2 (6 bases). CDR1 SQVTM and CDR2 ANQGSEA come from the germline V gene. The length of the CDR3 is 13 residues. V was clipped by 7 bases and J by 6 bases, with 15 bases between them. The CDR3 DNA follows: TGCAGCGCTTCCCCTTCGGGGGCCGGGGAGCTGTTTTTT. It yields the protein CSASPSGAGELFF.

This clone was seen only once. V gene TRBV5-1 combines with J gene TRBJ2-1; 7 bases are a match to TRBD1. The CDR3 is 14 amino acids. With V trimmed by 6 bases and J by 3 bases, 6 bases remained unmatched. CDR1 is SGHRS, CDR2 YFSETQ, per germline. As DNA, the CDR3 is TGCGCCAGCAAAGAGGGGGCCTTCTACAATGAGCAGTTCTTC. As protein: CASKEGAFYNEQFF.

The CDR3 spells CASSQVWTAYEQYF. The CDR3 DNA reads as TGTGCCAGCAGCCAAGTGTGGACAGCCTACGAGCAGTACTTC. This chain uses TRBV3-1 (or the pseudogene TRBV3-2) with TRBJ2-7, with D perhaps matching TRBD1 (6 bases). Germline values: CDR1 LGHDT, CDR2 YNNKEL (reference sequence). Trimming took off 1 base at V and 2 bases at J, with 9 bases between the two ends. This CDR3 has 14 residues.

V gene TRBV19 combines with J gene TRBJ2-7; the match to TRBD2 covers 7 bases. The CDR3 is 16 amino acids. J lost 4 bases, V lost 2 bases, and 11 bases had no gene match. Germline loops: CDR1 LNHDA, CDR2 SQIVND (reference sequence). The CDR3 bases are TGTGCCAGTAGTATAATAACTAGCGACCGAGGGTACGAGCAGTACTTC. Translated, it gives CASSIITSDRGYEQYF.

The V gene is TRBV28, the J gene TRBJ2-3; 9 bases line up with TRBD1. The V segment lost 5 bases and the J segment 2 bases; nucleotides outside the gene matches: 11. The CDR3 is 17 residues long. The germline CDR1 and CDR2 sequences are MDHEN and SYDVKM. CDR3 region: CASSPRAGTGITDTQYF. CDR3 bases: TGTGCCAGCAGTCCGAGGGCGGGGACAGGGATCACAGATACGCAGTATTTT.

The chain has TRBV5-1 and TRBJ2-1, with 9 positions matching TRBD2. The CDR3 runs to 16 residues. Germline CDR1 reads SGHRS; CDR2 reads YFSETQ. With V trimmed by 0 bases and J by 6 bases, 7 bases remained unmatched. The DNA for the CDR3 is TGCGCCAGCAGCTTGGTACCTAGCGGGACGGGCAATGAGCAGTTCTTC. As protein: CASSLVPSGTGNEQFF. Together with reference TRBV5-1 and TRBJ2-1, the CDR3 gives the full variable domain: KAGVTQTPRYLIKTRGQQVTLSCSPISGHRSVSWYQQTPGQGLQFLFEYFSETQRNKGNFPGRFSGRQFSNSRSEMNVSTLELGDSALYLCASSLVPSGTGNEQFFGPGTRLTVL.

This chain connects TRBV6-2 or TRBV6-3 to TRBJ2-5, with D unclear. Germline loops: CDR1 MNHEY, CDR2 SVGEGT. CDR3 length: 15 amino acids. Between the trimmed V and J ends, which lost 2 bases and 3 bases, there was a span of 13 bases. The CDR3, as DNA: TGTGCCAGCAGTTACGCCCGCACATCGAAAGAGACCCAGTACTTC. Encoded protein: CASSYARTSKETQYF.

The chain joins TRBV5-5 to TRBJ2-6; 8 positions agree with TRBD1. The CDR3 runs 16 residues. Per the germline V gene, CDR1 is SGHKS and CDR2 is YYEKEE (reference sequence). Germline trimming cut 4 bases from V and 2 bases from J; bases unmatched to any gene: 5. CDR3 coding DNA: TGTGCCAGCAGCCAAGCGGACAGGGCTGGGGCCAACGTCCTGACTTTC. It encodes CASSQADRAGANVLTF.

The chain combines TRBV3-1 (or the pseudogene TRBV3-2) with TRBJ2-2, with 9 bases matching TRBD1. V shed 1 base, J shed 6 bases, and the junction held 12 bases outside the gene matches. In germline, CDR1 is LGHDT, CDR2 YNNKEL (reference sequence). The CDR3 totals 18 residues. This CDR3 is CASSQGLLGTGMSGELFF. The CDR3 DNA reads TGTGCCAGCAGCCAAGGCCTCCTTGGGACAGGGATGTCCGGGGAGCTGTTTTTT.

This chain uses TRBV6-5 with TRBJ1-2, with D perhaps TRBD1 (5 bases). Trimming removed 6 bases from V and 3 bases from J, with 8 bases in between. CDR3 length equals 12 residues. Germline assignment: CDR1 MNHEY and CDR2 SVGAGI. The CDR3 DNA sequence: TGTGCCAGCAGGGGGCGTGACTATGGCTACACCTTC. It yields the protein CASRGRDYGYTF.

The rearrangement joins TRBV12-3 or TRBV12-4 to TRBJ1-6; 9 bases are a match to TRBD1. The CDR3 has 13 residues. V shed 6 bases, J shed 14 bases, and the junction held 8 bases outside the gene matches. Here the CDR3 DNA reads TGTGCCAGCAGCAAAGGACAGGGGCAGTCCCTCCACTTT. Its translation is CASSKGQGQSLHF.

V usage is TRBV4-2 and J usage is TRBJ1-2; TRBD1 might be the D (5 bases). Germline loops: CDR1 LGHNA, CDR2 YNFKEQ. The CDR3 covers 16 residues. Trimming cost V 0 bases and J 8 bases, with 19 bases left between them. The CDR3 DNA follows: TGTGCCAGCAGCCAAGAACTCATGGGGGGGAGGGTAGGCTACACCTTC. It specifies CASSQELMGGRVGYTF.

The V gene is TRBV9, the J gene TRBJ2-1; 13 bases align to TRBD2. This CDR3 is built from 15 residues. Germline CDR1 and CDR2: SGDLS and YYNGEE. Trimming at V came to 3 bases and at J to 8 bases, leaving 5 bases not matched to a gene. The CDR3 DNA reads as TGTGCCAGCAGCGGGGGACTAGCGGGGAGTGATGAGCAGTTCTTC. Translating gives CASSGGLAGSDEQFF.

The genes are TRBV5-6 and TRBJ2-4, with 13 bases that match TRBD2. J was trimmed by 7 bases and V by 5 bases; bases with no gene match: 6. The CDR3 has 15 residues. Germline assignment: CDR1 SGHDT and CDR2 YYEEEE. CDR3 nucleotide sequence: TGTGCCAGCAGACAACTAGCGGGAGGGCCTAACATTCAGTACTTC. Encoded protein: CASRQLAGGPNIQYF.

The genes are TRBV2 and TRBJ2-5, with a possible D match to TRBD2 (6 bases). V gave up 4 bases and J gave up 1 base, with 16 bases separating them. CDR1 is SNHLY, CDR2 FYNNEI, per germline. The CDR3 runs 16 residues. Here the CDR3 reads CASSAGRGMVQETQYF. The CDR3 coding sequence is TGTGCCAGCAGTGCTGGTCGGGGGATGGTCCAAGAGACCCAGTACTTC.

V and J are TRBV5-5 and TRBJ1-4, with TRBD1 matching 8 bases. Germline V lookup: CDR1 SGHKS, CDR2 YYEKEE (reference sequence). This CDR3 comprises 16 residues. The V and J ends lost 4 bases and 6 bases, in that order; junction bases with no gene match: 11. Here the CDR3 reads CASSDIQGGRDEKLFF. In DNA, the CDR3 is TGTGCCAGCAGCGATATACAGGGGGGACGGGATGAAAAACTGTTTTTT.